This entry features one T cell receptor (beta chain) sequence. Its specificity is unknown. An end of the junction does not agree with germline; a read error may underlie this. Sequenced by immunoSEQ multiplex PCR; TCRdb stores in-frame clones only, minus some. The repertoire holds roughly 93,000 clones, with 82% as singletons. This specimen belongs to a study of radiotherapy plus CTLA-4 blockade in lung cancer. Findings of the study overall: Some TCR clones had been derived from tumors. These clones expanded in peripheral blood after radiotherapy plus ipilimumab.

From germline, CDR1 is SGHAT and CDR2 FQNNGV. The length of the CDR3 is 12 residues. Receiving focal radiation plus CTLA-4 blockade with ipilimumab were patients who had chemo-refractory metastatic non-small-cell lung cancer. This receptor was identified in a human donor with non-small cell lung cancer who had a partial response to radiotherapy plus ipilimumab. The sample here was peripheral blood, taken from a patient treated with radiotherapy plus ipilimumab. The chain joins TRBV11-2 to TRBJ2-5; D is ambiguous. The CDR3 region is CASSLEDGRLHF. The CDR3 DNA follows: TGTGCCAGCAGCTTAGAAGACGGAAGACTCCACTTC.